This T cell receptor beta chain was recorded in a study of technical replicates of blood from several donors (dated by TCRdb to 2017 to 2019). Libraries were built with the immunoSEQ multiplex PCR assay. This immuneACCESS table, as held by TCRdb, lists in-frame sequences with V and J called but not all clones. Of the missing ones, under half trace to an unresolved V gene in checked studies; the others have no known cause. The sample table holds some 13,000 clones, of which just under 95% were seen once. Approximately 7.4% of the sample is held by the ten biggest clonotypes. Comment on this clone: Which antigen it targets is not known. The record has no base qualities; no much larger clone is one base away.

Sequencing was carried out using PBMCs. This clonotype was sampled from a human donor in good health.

The CDR3 has the sequence CASRGASTGLAGENVNEQYF. At the DNA level, the sequence is TGTGCCAGCAGAGGCGCTTCGACGGGACTAGCGGGAGAGAACGTCAACGAGCAGTACTTC. The chain links TRBV2 with TRBJ2-7; TRBD2 fits 14 bases in the junction. V is trimmed back by 6 bases and J by 5 bases, and the junction contains 21 bases that no gene match accounts for. As encoded in the germline V gene, CDR1 is SNHLY while CDR2 is FYNNEI. Reading from cysteine to phenylalanine, the CDR3 counts 20 amino acids. Only CDR3 DNA is held: 60 bases, read in frame from base 1.